These T cell receptor beta chains were read from a single sample in a study of T cells in Graves' hyperthyroidism and ophthalmopathy. Each CDR3 protein is one row after TCRdb ran MiXCR on the multiplex PCR reads. The sample yields 480,000 or so distinct CDR3 sequences, approximately 15% seen once. The sequenced sample was blood. Receptors were obtained from a woman aged 18 to 35 with Graves' hyperthyroidism. CDR3s include the opening cysteine and the closing phenylalanine or tryptophan.

TRBJ2-3 | TRBV20-1 | CSAEGVGTDTQYF
TRBJ1-1 | TRBV19 | CASTPMAGNTEAFF
TRBJ2-1 | TRBV6-1 | CASPDSGSSSYNEQFF
TRBJ2-7 | TRBV12-3/TRBV12-4 | CASSVGTSGTYEQYF
TRBJ1-2 | TRBV12-3/TRBV12-4 | CASSFLHYGYTF
TRBJ2-3 | TRBV11-2 | CASSLTSGERGTQYF
TRBJ2-1 | TRBV5-1 | CASSLEFGAGITIEQFF
TRBJ2-1 | TRBV20-1 | CSARDRGGRLIYNEQFF
TRBJ1-2 | TRBV11-2 | CASSLVRDRPGYTF
TRBJ2-3 | TRBV11-2 | CASSLDPRWDSGRPSTDTQYF
TRBJ2-7 | TRBV18 | CASSPPLRVSYEQYF